The 10 T cell receptor beta chains below were found in one sample sequenced in a study of blood T cell repertoires in COVID-19. Clones were read by immunoSEQ multiplex PCR, and TCRdb kept only the in-frame ones, dropping some. The data contain 85,000 to 110,000 clones, over 85% of them singletons. Sequenced: peripheral blood. These receptors came from a woman of 80 years or more in a cohort sampled during active COVID-19.

V usage is TRBV6-5 and J usage is TRBJ1-6, with 7 bases that match TRBD1. Trimming cost V 5 bases and J 7 bases; bases outside gene matches: 5. The germline V gene encodes CDR1 MNHEY and CDR2 SVGAGI. The CDR3 is 14 amino acids. CDR3 residues: CASSPGQNNSPLHF. DNA of the CDR3: TGTGCCAGCAGTCCGGGACAGAACAATTCACCCCTCCACTTT.

The chain uses TRBV15 and TRBJ2-3; 11 bases map to TRBD1. Trimming at V came to 1 base and at J to 5 bases, leaving 11 bases not matched to a gene. Germline V gene lookup returns CDR1 LNHNV and CDR2 YYDKDF (reference sequence). This CDR3 region has 18 residues. The CDR3 DNA reads TGTGCCACCAGCAGAGCCTCCCCCGGACAGGGGGCGAAAGATACGCAGTATTTT. Its protein product is CATSRASPGQGAKDTQYF.

The chain recombines TRBV2 with TRBJ2-1; weak D call: TRBD1 (5 bases). Germline V gives CDR1 SNHLY, CDR2 FYNNEI. CDR3 length equals 13 residues. The V and J ends lost 8 bases and 4 bases respectively, with 12 bases between them. Written as DNA, the CDR3 is TGTGCCAGCGGGGCCAGTACTTACAATGAGCAGTTCTTC. It specifies CASGASTYNEQFF.

This chain uses TRBV19 with TRBJ2-3, with 7 bases fitting TRBD1. V dropped 6 bases and J dropped 0; count of bases not matched to a gene: 6. Germline CDR1 is LNHDA and CDR2 is SQIVND (reference sequence). The CDR3 contains 15 residues. Here the CDR3 DNA reads TGTGCCAGTAGCGGGACAGCCTTCAGCACAGATACGCAGTATTTT. This encodes CASSGTAFSTDTQYF.

The J gene is TRBJ1-2, the V gene TRBV4-1; no clear D. V was trimmed by 0 bases and J by 0 bases, leaving 17 bases between them. The V gene's germline CDR1 is MGHRA and CDR2 YSYEKL. This CDR3 is built from 18 residues. The CDR3 sequence: CASSQEIPSGIPNYGYTF. CDR3 in DNA: TGCGCCAGCAGCCAAGAAATCCCAAGCGGAATTCCTAACTATGGCTACACCTTC.

V gene TRBV3-1 (or the pseudogene TRBV3-2) combines with J gene TRBJ2-2, with a tentative D call TRBD1 (5 bases). Germline values: CDR1 LGHDT, CDR2 YNNKEL (reference sequence). V lost 5 bases and J 0 bases, leaving 7 bases between the germline ends. The CDR3 spans 14 residues. The chain's CDR3 is CASSGAANTGELFF. The CDR3 coding sequence is TGTGCCAGCAGCGGGGCCGCGAACACCGGGGAGCTGTTTTTT.

J is TRBJ1-2 and V is TRBV6-5; D may be TRBD1 (6 bases). CDR3 length: 15 residues. The V end was cut by 7 bases, the J end by 7 bases, with 22 bases between. Per the germline V gene, CDR1 is MNHEY and CDR2 is SVGAGI. The CDR3 region has the DNA TGTGCCAGCACACCTACGGACAGCCACGGGGCTGGCTACACCTTC. Amino acids: CASTPTDSHGAGYTF.

The V call is TRBV19, the J call TRBJ2-2, with 9 nucleotides matching TRBD1. This CDR3 contains 16 residues. V was clipped by 4 bases and J by 0 bases; unmatched bases: 3. CDR1 is LNHDA, CDR2 SQIVND, per germline (reference sequence). The CDR3 loop reads CASSTTGGTNTGELFF. The CDR3 bases are TGTGCCAGTAGTACCACAGGGGGCACGAACACCGGGGAGCTGTTTTTT.

V and J are TRBV5-1 and TRBJ1-1; D unresolved. Per germline, CDR1 SGHRS and CDR2 YFSETQ. Trimming took 3 bases from V and 0 from J, leaving 9 bases between them. The length of the CDR3 is 14 residues. In DNA form, the CDR3 reads TGCGCCAGCAGCTCGCTAGACCTGAACACTGAAGCTTTCTTT. Translation: CASSSLDLNTEAFF.

Comments on this clone: Its ends do not fully match the called genes, so a read error is possible. This chain's CDR3 is CASSVDRGDNSPLHF. CDR3 nucleotides: TGTGCCAGCAGCGTAGACAGGGGGGATAATTCACCCCTCCACTTT. The chain is built from TRBV11-2 and TRBJ1-6; TRBD1 matches at 9 bases. There are 15 residues in the CDR3. The germline V gene encodes CDR1 SGHAT and CDR2 FQNNGV.